Detailed here is one TCR beta chain. The conserved closing phenylalanine or tryptophan is absent in this CDR3, likely reflecting a read error. Reverse transcription of about 500 ng total RNA with a constant-region primer produced TCR beta cDNA. Each TCR beta library was derived from three nested multiplex PCR rounds that employed slightly modified ARM-PCR. Researchers ran the first two PCR rounds for roughly 10 cycles each with TRBV1-TRBV30 forward primers and a C-beta reverse primer. From the multiplex PCR reads, TCRdb called clonotypes with MiXCR, one entry per CDR3 protein. This table has roughly 57,000 distinct CDR3 sequences, over 65% appearing once. This sample is drawn from a study of tumor-infiltrating lymphocytes in primary liver carcinoma. The CDR3 runs 13 residues. From unsorted bulk tissue weighing about 17-30 mg, DNA and RNA were co-extracted.

V gene TRBV12-3 or TRBV12-4 combines with J gene TRBJ1-5; 7 bases agree with TRBD1. Sequencing input: liver tumor tissue from sampling region 2. As to subset: tumor region T2, inferior pole. The clonotype originates from a middle-aged man with primary liver carcinoma and hepatitis B virus infection. Here the CDR3 reads CANSEGAGQPQHY. The CDR3 bases are TGTGCCAACAGTGAGGGGGCTGGGCAGCCCCAGCATTAT.